These 17 T cell receptor beta chains share one sample of origin, sequenced in a study of identical twins. MiXCR, run by TCRdb on the 5' RACE reads, gives a single entry per CDR3 protein. The sample lists about 890,000 distinct CDR3 sequences, roughly an eighth occurring once. The data were also submitted as part of a second study, on yellow fever vaccine responses in identical twins.

The specimen sequenced was PBMCs. These TCRs come from a young woman in good health.

This clonotype turned up a few times. The chain is built from TRBV12-3 or TRBV12-4 and TRBJ1-1, with a possible D match to TRBD1 (6 bases). This CDR3 is 14 amino acids long. Trimming stripped 5 bases from V and 1 base from J, with 11 bases between. The CDR3 DNA sequence: TGTGCCAGCAGTATAAAACAGGGGAACACTGAAGCTTTCTTT. This translates into CASSIKQGNTEAFF.

This clonotype was detected ten times or more. The chain employs TRBV10-3 and TRBJ1-1; no definite D call. The germline V gene has CDR1 ENHRY and CDR2 SYGVKD. The CDR3 spans 15 residues. Trimming removed 2 bases from V and 0 bases from J, with 10 bases in between. CDR3 nucleotides: TGTGCCATCAGTGAGAGGGCGAAAATGAACACTGAAGCTTTCTTT. Its translation: CAISERAKMNTEAFF.

This clonotype was detected only a few times. This chain joins TRBV18 and TRBJ2-1; 13 positions agree with TRBD2. The CDR3 runs 15 residues. Germline trimming cut 2 bases from V and 7 bases from J; bases unmatched to any gene: 2. Germline V lookup: CDR1 KGHSH, CDR2 LQKENI. CDR3 sequence (DNA): TGTGCCAGCTCACCAGGGACTAGCGGGGCTAATGAGCAGTTCTTC. It is translated as CASSPGTSGANEQFF.

The chain carries TRBV29-1 and TRBJ2-5; D gene uncertain. CDR1 SQVTM and CDR2 ANQGSEA come from the germline V gene. The V and J ends lost 6 bases and 0 bases respectively, with 14 bases between them. The CDR3 is 14 amino acids. The CDR3 sequence: CSVEILKNQETQYF. CDR3 nucleotide sequence: TGCAGCGTAGAGATCCTTAAAAACCAAGAGACCCAGTACTTC.

J is TRBJ2-1 and V is TRBV20-1; D ambiguous. The CDR3 has 12 residues. CDR1 is DFQATT, CDR2 SNEGSKA, per germline (reference sequence). The ends were cut back, 5 bases at V and 3 bases at J, with 8 bases in the middle. In DNA, the CDR3 is TGCAGTGCTCCCGACGGCTACAATGAGCAGTTCTTC. Amino acid sequence: CSAPDGYNEQFF.

The V call is TRBV24-1, the J call TRBJ1-1; 9 nucleotides align to TRBD1. Trimming at V came to 3 bases and at J to 8 bases, leaving 3 bases not matched to a gene. The CDR3 sequence is 13 residues long. Germline V gene lookup returns CDR1 KGHDR and CDR2 SFDVKD. CDR3 region: CATSDPGTGEAFF. The CDR3 bases are TGTGCCACCAGTGATCCCGGGACAGGGGAAGCTTTCTTT.

This chain joins TRBV7-9 and TRBJ2-7; no reliable D call. The CDR3 has 14 residues. Trimming shortened V by 4 bases and J by 4 bases, and 14 bases separated the two germline ends. Germline CDR1 is SEHNR and CDR2 is FQNEAQ (reference sequence). In DNA, the CDR3 is TGTGCCAGCAGCTCCCCGTTAGACTTGTACGAGCAGTACGTC. It specifies CASSSPLDLYEQYV.

This clonotype was counted between two and nine times. The CDR3 loop is CASRGHQVSYEQYF. CDR3 nucleotide sequence: TGTGCCAGCAGAGGACACCAGGTCTCCTACGAGCAGTACTTC. The rearrangement uses TRBV6-2 or TRBV6-3 and TRBJ2-7, with D possibly being TRBD1 (5 bases). In germline, CDR1 is MNHEY, CDR2 SVGEGT. The CDR3 is made up of 14 amino acids. The V and J ends lost 6 bases and 0 bases respectively, with 12 bases between them.

Only a few counts were recorded for this clonotype. The chain carries TRBV12-3 or TRBV12-4 and TRBJ1-1, with D tentatively TRBD1 (5 bases). This CDR3 contains 14 residues. V was cut by 7 bases and J by 2 bases, with 14 bases left in between. Here the CDR3 DNA reads TGTGCCAGCACCCTAGTAGGGGATAACACTGAAGCTTTCTTT. Amino acids: CASTLVGDNTEAFF.

This clonotype was seen only a few times. This chain links TRBV28 with TRBJ2-7; 8 nucleotides match TRBD2. The CDR3 loop spans 14 amino acids. V lost 6 bases, J lost 2 bases, and 6 bases stayed unmatched. CDR1 MDHEN and CDR2 SYDVKM come from the germline V gene. CDR3 residues: CASSAAGVAYEQYF. CDR3 in DNA: TGTGCCAGCAGCGCAGCGGGAGTGGCCTACGAGCAGTACTTC.

The chain uses TRBV6-1 and TRBJ2-1; 8 bases match TRBD2. The CDR3 spans 15 residues. Germline CDR1 is MNHNS and CDR2 is SASEGT. The ends lost 7 bases at V and 1 base at J; junction bases unmatched: 6. CDR3 in DNA: TGTGCCAGCACCTGGGGCGGGGGGTCCTACAATGAGCAGTTCTTC. This gives the protein CASTWGGGSYNEQFF.

This clonotype was seen more than once but under ten times. This chain uses TRBV9 with TRBJ2-1, with D maybe TRBD2 (6 bases). Trimming pared 0 bases from V and 11 bases from J, leaving 18 bases between. Germline CDR1 reads SGDLS; CDR2 reads YYNGEE. The CDR3 spans 15 residues. CDR3 in amino acids: CASSVVGGGMPQQFF. The CDR3 DNA follows: TGTGCCAGCAGCGTAGTTGGTGGGGGGATGCCTCAGCAGTTCTTC.

This chain connects TRBV12-3 or TRBV12-4 to TRBJ1-3; D perhaps matches TRBD1 (6 bases). V was pared by 5 bases and J by 2 bases, with 13 bases between. This CDR3 is 15 amino acids long. CDR3 DNA sequence: TGTGCCAGCAGTCACAAGGGGGTCACTGGAAACACCATATATTTT. As protein: CASSHKGVTGNTIYF.

The gene calls are TRBV28 and TRBJ1-1; possibly TRBD1 for D (6 bases). The germline gives CDR1 MDHEN, CDR2 SYDVKM. V was clipped by 3 bases and J by 10 bases, with 12 bases between them. The length of the CDR3 is 12 residues. The CDR3 spells CASSLVGGPAFF. CDR3 sequence (DNA): TGTGCCAGCAGTTTGGTAGGGGGTCCAGCTTTCTTT. Full variable domain (missing parts from reference TRBV28 and TRBJ1-1): DVKVTQSSRYLVKRTGEKVFLECVQDMDHENMFWYRQDPGLGLRLIYFSYDVKMKEKGDIPEGYSVSREKKERFSLILESASTNQTSMYLCASSLVGGPAFFGQGTRLTVV.

The chain employs TRBV18 and TRBJ1-5; D is undetermined. Per the germline V gene, CDR1 is KGHSH and CDR2 is LQKENI. This CDR3 spans 16 amino acids. Trimming removed 0 bases from V and 2 bases from J, with 11 bases in between. The CDR3 here is CASSPPQGQGNQPQHF. The DNA of the CDR3 is TGTGCCAGCTCACCACCCCAAGGCCAAGGCAATCAGCCCCAGCATTTT.

This chain links TRBV6-5 with TRBJ2-1; possible D gene TRBD2, 6 bases. The germline V gene has CDR1 MNHEY and CDR2 SVGAGI. Trimming cost V 0 bases and J 0 bases, with 15 bases left between them. The CDR3 consists of 18 residues. The CDR3 protein is CASSYSSAGMSSYNEQFF. CDR3 coding DNA: TGTGCCAGCAGTTACTCGTCGGCGGGAATGAGCTCCTACAATGAGCAGTTCTTC.

This clonotype came up many times. This chain joins TRBV9 and TRBJ2-7, with TRBD1 matching 8 bases. The germline gives CDR1 SGDLS, CDR2 YYNGEE. CDR3 size: 15 residues. Trimming at V came to 2 bases and at J to 2 bases, leaving 6 bases not matched to a gene. The CDR3 DNA follows: TGTGCCAGCAGCGTTACCGGACAGGGAACCTACGAGCAGTACTTC. This translates into CASSVTGQGTYEQYF.